The present entry profiles one T cell receptor (beta chain) with its context. This CDR3 contains 15 residues. CDR1 MNHEY and CDR2 SMNVEV come from the germline V gene (reference sequence). PCR amplification relied on 60 Vbeta primers (plus 13 Jbeta primers). Profiled with immunoSEQ multiplex PCR; TCRdb holds only in-frame clones, not every one. The repertoire holds approximately 120,000 clones, around 77% seen once, with approximately 9.9% in the top ten. This record belongs to a study of cytomegalovirus exposure and HLA in healthy donors. About the research overall: A prior study identified just under 120 million unique TCR beta sequences from about 179 million T cells.

The sequencing sample was made of PBMCs. This clonotype was sampled from a man aged 35 to 55 in good health and CMV-seropositive. This chain links TRBV27 with TRBJ2-5; 9 positions agree with TRBD1. The J call may be mistaken, given a closer DNA end match to TRBJ2-7. The chain's CDR3 is CASSEGQGEGHEQYF. The CDR3 DNA reads as TGTGCCAGCAGCGAGGGACAGGGTGAGGGGCACGAGCAGTACTTC.